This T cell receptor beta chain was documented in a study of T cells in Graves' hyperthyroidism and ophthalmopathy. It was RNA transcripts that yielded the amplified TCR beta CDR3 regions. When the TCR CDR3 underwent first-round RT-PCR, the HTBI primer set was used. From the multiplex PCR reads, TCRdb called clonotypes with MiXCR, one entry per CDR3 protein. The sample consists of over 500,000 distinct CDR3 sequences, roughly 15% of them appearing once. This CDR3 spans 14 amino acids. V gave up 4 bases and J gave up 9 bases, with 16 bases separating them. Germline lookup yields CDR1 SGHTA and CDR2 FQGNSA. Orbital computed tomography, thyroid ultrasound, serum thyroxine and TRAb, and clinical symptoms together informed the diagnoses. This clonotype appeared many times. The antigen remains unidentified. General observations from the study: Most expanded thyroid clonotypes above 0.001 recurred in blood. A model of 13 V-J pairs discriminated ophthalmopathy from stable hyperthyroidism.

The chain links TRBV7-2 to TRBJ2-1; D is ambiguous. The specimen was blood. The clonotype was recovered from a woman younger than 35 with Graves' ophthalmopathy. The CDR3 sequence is CASSSSTHASEQFF. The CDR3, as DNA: TGTGCCAGCAGCTCGAGTACCCACGCTAGTGAGCAGTTCTTC.